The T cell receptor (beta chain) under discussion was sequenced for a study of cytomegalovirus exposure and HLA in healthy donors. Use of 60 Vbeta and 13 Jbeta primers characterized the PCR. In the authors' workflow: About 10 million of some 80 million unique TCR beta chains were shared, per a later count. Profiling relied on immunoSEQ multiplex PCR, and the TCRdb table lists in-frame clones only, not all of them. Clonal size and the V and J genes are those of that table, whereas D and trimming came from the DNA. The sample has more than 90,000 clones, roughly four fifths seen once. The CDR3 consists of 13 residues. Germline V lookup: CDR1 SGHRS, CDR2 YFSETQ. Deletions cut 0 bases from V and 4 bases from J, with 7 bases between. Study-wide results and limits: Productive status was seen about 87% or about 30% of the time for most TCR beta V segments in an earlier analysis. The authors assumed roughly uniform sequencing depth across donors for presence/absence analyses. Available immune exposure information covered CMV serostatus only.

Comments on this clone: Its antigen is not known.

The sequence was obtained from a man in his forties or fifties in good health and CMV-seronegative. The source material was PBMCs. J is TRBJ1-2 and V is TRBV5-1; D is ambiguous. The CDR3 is CASSLEAGYGYTF. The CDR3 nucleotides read TGCGCCAGCAGCTTGGAGGCGGGCTATGGCTACACCTTC.